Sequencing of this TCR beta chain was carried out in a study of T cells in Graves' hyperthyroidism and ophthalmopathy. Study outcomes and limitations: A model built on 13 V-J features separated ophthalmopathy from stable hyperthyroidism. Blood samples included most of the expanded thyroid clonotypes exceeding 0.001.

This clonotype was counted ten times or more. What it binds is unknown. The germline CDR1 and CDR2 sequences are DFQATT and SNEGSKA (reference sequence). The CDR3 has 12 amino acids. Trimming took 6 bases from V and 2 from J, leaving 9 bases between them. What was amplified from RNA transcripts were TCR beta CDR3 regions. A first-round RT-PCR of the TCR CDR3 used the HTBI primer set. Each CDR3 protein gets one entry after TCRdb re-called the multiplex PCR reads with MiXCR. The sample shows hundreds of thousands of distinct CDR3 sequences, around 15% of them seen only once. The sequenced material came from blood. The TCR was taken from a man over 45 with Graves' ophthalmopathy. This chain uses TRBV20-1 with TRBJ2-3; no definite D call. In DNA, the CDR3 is TGCAGTGCACCTGACGTCACAGATACGCAGTATTTT. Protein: CSAPDVTDTQYF.